A selection of T cell receptor beta chains follows, all from one sample in a study of spatial heterogeneity in lung cancer. MiXCR, run by TCRdb on the 5' RACE reads, gives a single entry per CDR3 protein. The data hold 15,000 to 20,000 distinct CDR3 sequences, with 9.2% observed a single time. The starting material was PBMCs, obtained at follow-up. The receptor source for this set is a male donor with early-stage non-small cell lung cancer. CDR3s include the opening cysteine and the closing phenylalanine or tryptophan. Fields, in order: J gene, V gene, D gene, clone size, CDR3 protein, CDR3 DNA. The D gene is left open where the match is weak. Size values are once, few and many counts, or a class for expanded clones, and some rows have none.

>TRBJ1-3|TRBV28|-|many
CASSRSSGNTIYF
TGTGCCAGCAGCCGGAGCTCTGGAAACACCATATATTTT
>TRBJ2-1|TRBV6-1|TRBD1|-
CASSGQGRPYNEQFF
TGTGCCAGCAGCGGACAGGGGAGACCCTACAATGAGCAGTTCTTC
>TRBJ1-6|TRBV3-1|-|-
CASSQDWNSPLHF
TGTGCCAGCAGCCAAGATTGGAATTCACCCCTCCACTTT
>TRBJ2-2|TRBV6-2/TRBV6-3|TRBD2|few
CASSYDLAGGELFF
TGTGCCAGCAGTTACGATCTAGCGGGCGGGGAGCTGTTTTTT
>TRBJ2-7|TRBV14|-|-
CASRGRYEQYF
TGTGCCAGCAGAGGACGGTACGAGCAGTACTTC
>TRBJ2-3|TRBV5-8|-|few
CASSSLQGTDTQYF
TGTGCCAGCAGCTCCTTGCAGGGCACAGATACGCAGTATTTT
>TRBJ1-4|TRBV4-1|-|-
CASSQVWGATNEKLFF
TGCGCCAGCAGCCAGGTCTGGGGCGCGACTAATGAAAAACTGTTTTTT
>TRBJ2-7|TRBV6-6|TRBD1|many
CASSTQTGGSHEQYF
TGTGCCAGCAGTACCCAGACAGGGGGCTCCCACGAGCAGTACTTC
>TRBJ2-7|TRBV5-1|-|-
CASSLRDGSSYEQYF
TGCGCCAGCAGCTTGCGGGACGGGAGCTCCTACGAGCAGTACTTC
>TRBJ2-7|TRBV4-1|-|-
CASGYEQYF
TGCGCCAGCGGGTACGAGCAGTACTTC
>TRBJ2-2|TRBV12-3/TRBV12-4|TRBD2|few
CASTLVTSAFANTGELFF
TGTGCCAGCACCCTGGTGACTAGCGCGTTCGCGAACACCGGGGAGCTGTTTTTT
>TRBJ2-6|TRBV16|-|many
CASSPPGPSGANVLTF
TGTGCCAGCAGCCCCCCCGGCCCCAGTGGGGCCAACGTCCTGACTTTC
>TRBJ2-7|TRBV19|TRBD2|many
CASSIGAGGTYEQYF
TGTGCCAGTAGTATCGGAGCGGGAGGTACCTACGAGCAGTACTTC
>TRBJ2-1|TRBV28|-|many
CASSLYSSPPNEQFF
TGTGCCAGCAGTTTATACAGCAGCCCCCCCAATGAGCAGTTCTTC
>TRBJ2-5|TRBV28|-|many
CASSSPGFGETQYF
TGTGCCAGCAGTTCCCCAGGGTTTGGAGAGACCCAGTACTTC
>TRBJ1-2|TRBV27|TRBD1|many
CASRLGEAPGQGAGGYTF
TGTGCCAGCCGTTTAGGTGAGGCACCGGGACAGGGGGCCGGTGGCTACACCTTC
>TRBJ2-1|TRBV11-2|-|many
CASSLLVSSYNEQFF
TGTGCCAGCAGCCTTTTGGTGAGCTCCTACAATGAGCAGTTCTTC
>TRBJ2-1|TRBV5-8|-|-
CASSFAFTNNEQFF
TGTGCCAGCAGCTTTGCTTTCACCAACAATGAGCAGTTCTTC
>TRBJ2-5|TRBV7-8|-|many
CASSFLRMRGLTQYF
TGTGCCAGCAGCTTTCTAAGGATGAGGGGACTGACCCAGTACTTC
>TRBJ2-7|TRBV20-1|-|-
CSAPPPGVGEQYF
TGCAGTGCCCCCCCCCCAGGGGTTGGCGAGCAGTACTTC
>TRBJ2-2|TRBV11-2|-|many
CASSRDGTNTGELFF
TGTGCCAGCAGCCGGGACGGGACGAACACCGGGGAGCTGTTTTTT
>TRBJ2-7|TRBV28|-|-
CASSPIQDAYEQYF
TGTGCCAGCAGTCCGATACAGGACGCCTACGAGCAGTACTTC
>TRBJ2-2|TRBV2|-|-
CASRWRGTGELFF
TGTGCCAGCAGATGGCGTGGGACCGGGGAGCTGTTTTTT
>TRBJ2-3|TRBV19|TRBD2|-
CASTSTSGADTQYF
TGTGCCAGTACCTCGACTAGCGGCGCAGATACGCAGTATTTT
>TRBJ2-7|TRBV9|TRBD1|-
CASSVGGPGQGVSEQYF
TGTGCCAGCAGCGTAGGGGGGCCGGGACAGGGCGTCAGTGAGCAGTACTTC
>TRBJ2-2|TRBV6-5|TRBD1|many
CASSYGQGAARTGELFF
TGTGCCAGCAGTTACGGACAGGGGGCCGCGAGGACCGGGGAGCTGTTTTTT
>TRBJ1-1|TRBV5-4|TRBD1|many
CASPGTGGAPDTEAFF
TGTGCCAGCCCTGGGACAGGGGGCGCCCCGGACACTGAAGCTTTCTTT
>TRBJ2-5|TRBV21-1|-|few
CASKGQPQETQYF
TGTGCCAGCAAAGGACAGCCTCAAGAGACCCAGTACTTC
>TRBJ1-1|TRBV29-1|-|few
CSAKKNTEAFF
TGCAGCGCTAAAAAGAACACTGAAGCTTTCTTT
>TRBJ2-3|TRBV15|TRBD2|many
CATRGAGEAPDTQYF
TGTGCCACCAGGGGAGCGGGAGAGGCTCCAGATACGCAGTATTTT
>TRBJ2-3|TRBV6-1|-|many
CASRFSSGAEDTQYF
TGTGCCAGCAGATTCTCTTCGGGGGCCGAAGATACGCAGTATTTT
>TRBJ2-5|TRBV27|-|few
CASTRGETQYF
TGTGCCAGCACCCGGGGAGAGACCCAGTACTTC
>TRBJ1-1|TRBV5-1|-|many
CASSLAPPTNTEAFF
TGCGCCAGCAGCTTGGCGCCACCGACGAACACTGAAGCTTTCTTT
>TRBJ1-5|TRBV7-8|TRBD1|many
CASSYGQASNQPQHF
TGTGCCAGCAGCTACGGACAGGCTAGCAATCAGCCCCAGCATTTT
>TRBJ2-2|TRBV19|TRBD1|few
CASSPGTDTGELFF
TGTGCCAGTAGTCCAGGGACAGACACCGGGGAGCTGTTTTTT
>TRBJ1-3|TRBV18|-|few
CASSPTGSGGNTIYF
TGTGCCAGCTCACCCACTGGTTCTGGAGGAAACACCATATATTTT
>TRBJ1-1|TRBV18|-|few
CASSPAYDRMNTEAFF
TGTGCCAGCTCCCCTGCCTACGACAGGATGAACACTGAAGCTTTCTTT
>TRBJ2-7|TRBV12-3/TRBV12-4|-|few
CASTVRGDYEQYF
TGTGCCAGCACCGTCCGTGGAGACTACGAGCAGTACTTC
>TRBJ1-6|TRBV7-2|-|many
CASSSGAGSPLHF
TGTGCCAGCAGCTCAGGGGCAGGGTCACCCCTCCACTTT
>TRBJ2-7|TRBV7-6|TRBD1|many
CASSSRTGRWYEQYF
TGTGCCAGCAGCTCCCGGACAGGGCGGTGGTACGAGCAGTACTTC
>TRBJ2-4|TRBV11-3|-|-
CASSAGQDKNIQYF
TGTGCCAGCAGCGCCGGGCAGGACAAAAACATTCAGTACTTC
>TRBJ2-3|TRBV6-4|TRBD2|-
CASSVGAGGPLNTQYF
TGTGCCAGCAGTGTGGGAGCGGGGGGGCCTCTGAATACGCAGTATTTT
>TRBJ2-2|TRBV3-1|TRBD1|many
CASSQELQDRTIKNTGELFF
TGTGCCAGCAGCCAGGAGCTCCAGGACAGGACCATTAAGAACACCGGGGAGCTGTTTTTT
>TRBJ1-1|TRBV7-9|-|many
CASSLAERGNTEAFF
TGTGCCAGCAGCTTAGCGGAACGAGGGAACACTGAAGCTTTCTTT
>TRBJ2-7|TRBV20-1|-|medium-sized
CTLFRENYEQYF
TGCACCCTTTTCCGGGAGAACTACGAGCAGTACTTC
>TRBJ2-7|TRBV30|-|many
CAWIVGDSAYEQYF
TGTGCCTGGATAGTAGGGGACTCGGCCTACGAGCAGTACTTC
>TRBJ2-1|TRBV20-1|TRBD2|many
CSARTSGRDSGEQFF
TGCAGTGCGAGAACTAGCGGGAGGGATAGTGGTGAGCAGTTCTTC
>TRBJ1-4|TRBV29-1|-|many
CSVGRTNEKLFF
TGCAGCGTGGGCAGAACTAATGAAAAACTGTTTTTT
>TRBJ1-3|TRBV6-6|-|many
CATSLEDGSSGNTIYF
TGTGCCACCTCCCTGGAAGACGGGAGCTCTGGAAACACCATATATTTT
>TRBJ1-1|TRBV27|-|few
CASSLTGSLSSAFF
TGTGCCAGCAGTTTAACCGGGAGCCTCAGTTCGGCTTTCTTT
>TRBJ2-1|TRBV11-2|TRBD1|-
CASSLDLSGGNEQFF
TGTGCCAGCAGCTTAGATCTTTCAGGGGGCAATGAGCAGTTCTTC
>TRBJ2-3|TRBV7-9|-|medium-sized
CASSETRVTDTQYF
TGTGCCAGCTCCGAGACCAGGGTCACAGATACGCAGTATTTT
>TRBJ2-2|TRBV28|TRBD2|few
CASSRLAGVGVTGELFF
TGTGCCAGCAGCCGACTAGCGGGAGTAGGAGTCACCGGGGAGCTGTTTTTT